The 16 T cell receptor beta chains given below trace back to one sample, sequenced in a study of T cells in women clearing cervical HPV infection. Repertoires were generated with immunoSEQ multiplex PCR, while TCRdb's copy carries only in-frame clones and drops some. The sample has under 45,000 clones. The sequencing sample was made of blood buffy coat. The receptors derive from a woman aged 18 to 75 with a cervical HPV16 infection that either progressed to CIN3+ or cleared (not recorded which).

Incomplete CDR3 DNA: TGCAGTGCTAGAGATGTGATACAGCCCTACGAG. Encoded protein: CSARDVIQPYE. The CDR3 in full is CSARDVIQPYEQYF. The chain joins TRBV20-1 to TRBJ2-7; D is unclear. The read is 3 residues too short to cover the CDR3 end, so that end is filled in from the germline J gene. Germline CDR1 and CDR2: DFQATT and SNEGSKA (reference sequence). V lost 0 bases and J lost 2, with 11 bases in between. CDR3 length: 14 amino acids.

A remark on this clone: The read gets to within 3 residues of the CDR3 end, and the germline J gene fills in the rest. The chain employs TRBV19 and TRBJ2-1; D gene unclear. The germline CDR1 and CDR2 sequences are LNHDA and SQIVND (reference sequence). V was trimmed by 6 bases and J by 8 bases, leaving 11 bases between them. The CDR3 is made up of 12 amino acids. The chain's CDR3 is CASSQIGYEQFF. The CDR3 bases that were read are TGTGCCAGTAGCCAAATAGGGTATGAG.

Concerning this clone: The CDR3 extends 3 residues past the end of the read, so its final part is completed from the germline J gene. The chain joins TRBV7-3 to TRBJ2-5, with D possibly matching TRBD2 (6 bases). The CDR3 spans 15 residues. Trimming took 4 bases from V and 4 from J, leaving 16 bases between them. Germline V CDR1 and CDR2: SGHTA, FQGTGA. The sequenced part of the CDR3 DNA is TGTGCCAGCAGCTCCACCGGGACTGGCAGAGAGACC. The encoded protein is CASSSTGTGRET. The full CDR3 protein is CASSSTGTGRETQYF.

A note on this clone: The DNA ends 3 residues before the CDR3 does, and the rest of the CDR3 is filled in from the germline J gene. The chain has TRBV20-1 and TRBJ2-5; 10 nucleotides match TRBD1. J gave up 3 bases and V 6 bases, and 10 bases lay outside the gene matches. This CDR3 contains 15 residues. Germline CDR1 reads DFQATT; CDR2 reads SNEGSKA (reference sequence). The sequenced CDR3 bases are TGCAGTGCAGAAGACAGGGGGCTGGGAAAAGAGACC. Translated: CSAEDRGLGKET. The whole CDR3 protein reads CSAEDRGLGKETQYF.

The sequenced part of the CDR3 DNA is TGTGCCAGTAGACAACCAGGGGGTGCTAATGAAAAA. Its translation: CASRQPGGANEK. The whole CDR3 protein reads CASRQPGGANEKLFF. This chain uses TRBV19 with TRBJ1-4; 7 nucleotides align to TRBD1. The CDR3 end lies 3 residues beyond the end of the read and is filled in from the germline J gene. This CDR3 has 15 amino acids. Trimming took 6 bases from V and 3 from J; bases not matched to a gene: 7. CDR1 and CDR2 (germline): LNHDA, SQIVND (reference sequence).

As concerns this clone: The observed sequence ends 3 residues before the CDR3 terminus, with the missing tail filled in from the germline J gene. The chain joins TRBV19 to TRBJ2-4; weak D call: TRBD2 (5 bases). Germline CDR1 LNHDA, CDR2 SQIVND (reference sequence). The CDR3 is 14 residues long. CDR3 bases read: TGTGCCAGTAGTATCTCGGACTTAGGCTATGGT. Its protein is CASSISDLGYG. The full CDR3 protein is CASSISDLGYGQYF.

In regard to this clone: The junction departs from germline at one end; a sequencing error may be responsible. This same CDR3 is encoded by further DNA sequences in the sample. The sequenced part of the CDR3 DNA is TGTGCCAGTGATACAGGGAGCTCTGGAAACACT. It translates to CASDTGSSGNT. The full-length CDR3 reads as CASDTGSSGNTIYF. The chain couples TRBV19 to TRBJ1-3, with a possible D match to TRBD1 (6 bases). The read stops 3 residues short of the end of the CDR3; the missing end is completed from the germline J gene. The CDR3 spans 14 residues. Germline lookup yields CDR1 LNHDA and CDR2 SQIVND (reference sequence).

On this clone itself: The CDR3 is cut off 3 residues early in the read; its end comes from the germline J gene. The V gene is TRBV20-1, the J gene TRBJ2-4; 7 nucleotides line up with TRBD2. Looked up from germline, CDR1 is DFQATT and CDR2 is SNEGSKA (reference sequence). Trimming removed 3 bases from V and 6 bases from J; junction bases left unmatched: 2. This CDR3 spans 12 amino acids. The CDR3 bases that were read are TGCAGTGCTAGTTCTAGCGGAAACATT. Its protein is CSASSSGNI. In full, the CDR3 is CSASSSGNIQYF.

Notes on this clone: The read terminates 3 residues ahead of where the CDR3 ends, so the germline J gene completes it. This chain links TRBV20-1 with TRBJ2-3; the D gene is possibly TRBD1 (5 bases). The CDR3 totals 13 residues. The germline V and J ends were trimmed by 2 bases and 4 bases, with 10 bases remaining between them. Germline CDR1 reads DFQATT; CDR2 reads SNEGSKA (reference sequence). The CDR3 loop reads CSARPRASDTQYF. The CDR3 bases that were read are TGCAGTGCTAGACCCAGGGCTTCAGATACG.

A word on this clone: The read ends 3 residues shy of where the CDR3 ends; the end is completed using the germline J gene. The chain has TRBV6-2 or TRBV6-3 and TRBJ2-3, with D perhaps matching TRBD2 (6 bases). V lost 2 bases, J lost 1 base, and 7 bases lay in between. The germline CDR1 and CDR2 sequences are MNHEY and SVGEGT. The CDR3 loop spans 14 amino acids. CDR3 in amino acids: CASSYASGTDTQYF. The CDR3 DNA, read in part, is TGTGCCAGCAGTTACGCTAGCGGCACAGATACG.

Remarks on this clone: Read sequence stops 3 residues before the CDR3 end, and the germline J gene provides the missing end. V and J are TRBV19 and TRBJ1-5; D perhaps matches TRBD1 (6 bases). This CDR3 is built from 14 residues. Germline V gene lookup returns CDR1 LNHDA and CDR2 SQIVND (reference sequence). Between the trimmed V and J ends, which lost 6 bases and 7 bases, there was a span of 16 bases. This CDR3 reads CASSAQGLRQPQHF. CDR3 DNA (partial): TGTGCCAGTAGCGCCCAGGGGTTGCGGCAGCCC.

CDR3 protein: CAWSVRGTEAFF. Partial CDR3 DNA: TGTGCCTGGAGTGTCCGCGGCACTGAA. The chain employs TRBV30 and TRBJ1-1; D remains ambiguous. The missing CDR3 end, 3 residues past where the read stops, is filled in from the germline J gene. Per the germline V gene, CDR1 is GTSNPN and CDR2 is SVGIG (reference sequence). The ends were cut back, 0 bases at V and 4 bases at J, with 6 bases in the middle. There are 12 residues in the CDR3. The variable domain in full, completed from reference TRBV30 and TRBJ1-1, reads SQTIHQWPATLVQPVGSPLSLECTVEGTSNPNLYWYRQAAGRGLQLLFYSVGIGQISSEVPQNLSASRPQDRQFILSSKKLLLSDSGFYLCAWSVRGTEAFFGQGTRLTVV.

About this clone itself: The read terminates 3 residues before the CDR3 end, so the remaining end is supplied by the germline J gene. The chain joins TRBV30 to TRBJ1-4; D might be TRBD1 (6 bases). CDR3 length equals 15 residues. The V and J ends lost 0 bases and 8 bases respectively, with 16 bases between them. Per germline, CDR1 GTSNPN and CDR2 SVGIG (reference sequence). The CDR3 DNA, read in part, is TGTGCCTGGAGTGTACAGGACAGCATGGGGGAAAAA. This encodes CAWSVQDSMGEK. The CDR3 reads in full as CAWSVQDSMGEKLFF.

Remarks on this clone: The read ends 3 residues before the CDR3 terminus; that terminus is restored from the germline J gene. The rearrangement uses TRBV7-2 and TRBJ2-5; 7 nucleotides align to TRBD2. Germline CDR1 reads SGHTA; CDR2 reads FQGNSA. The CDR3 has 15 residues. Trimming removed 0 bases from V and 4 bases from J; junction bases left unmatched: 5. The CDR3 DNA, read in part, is TGTGCCAGCAGCTTAGCTGGGCGGGGGACAGAGACC. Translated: CASSLAGRGTET. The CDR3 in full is CASSLAGRGTETQYF.

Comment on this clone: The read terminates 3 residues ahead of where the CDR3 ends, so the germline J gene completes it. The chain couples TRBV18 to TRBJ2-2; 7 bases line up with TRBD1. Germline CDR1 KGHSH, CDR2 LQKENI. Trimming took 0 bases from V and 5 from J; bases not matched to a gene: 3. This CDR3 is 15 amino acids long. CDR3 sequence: CASSPPQGETGELFF. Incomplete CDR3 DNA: TGTGCCAGCTCACCACCGCAGGGGGAAACCGGGGAG.

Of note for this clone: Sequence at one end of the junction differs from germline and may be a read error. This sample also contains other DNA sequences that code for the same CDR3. CDR3 protein: CASSRTSSGNTIYF. The CDR3 bases that were read are TGTGCCAGCAGCCGGACTAGCTCTGGAAACACT. This rearrangement joins TRBV5-5 to TRBJ1-3, with D unresolved. Sequencing ends 3 residues short of the CDR3 end; the germline J gene provides the rest. The germline CDR1 and CDR2 sequences are SGHKS and YYEKEE (reference sequence). The CDR3 covers 14 residues.